This T cell receptor (beta chain) is from a study of blood T cell repertoires in COVID-19. Whole-study context: Samples came from the United States, Italy and Spain, spanning acute and convalescent COVID-19. Sources were T cells, B-cell-depleted T cells, or PBMCs; the material itself was cDNA or gDNA.

V lost 5 bases, J lost 7 bases, and 15 bases lay in between. Germline V CDR1 and CDR2: LGHDT, YNNKEL (reference sequence). The CDR3 is 14 amino acids. The table came from immunoSEQ multiplex PCR; TCRdb's copy has only in-frame clones and leaves some out. The data hold 400,000 to 550,000 clones, with nearly 90% observed a single time. Cohorts were assigned according to the clinical history that participants reported. This TCR came from a woman in her late teens or twenties with acute COVID-19. Source material: PBMCs or T cells enriched from blood (not recorded which). The chain links TRBV3-1 (or the pseudogene TRBV3-2) to TRBJ1-5, with TRBD1 as a possible D gene (5 bases). The chain's CDR3 is CASSSGDGGQPQHF. CDR3 in DNA: TGTGCCAGCAGCTCCGGGGATGGGGGGCAGCCCCAGCATTTT.